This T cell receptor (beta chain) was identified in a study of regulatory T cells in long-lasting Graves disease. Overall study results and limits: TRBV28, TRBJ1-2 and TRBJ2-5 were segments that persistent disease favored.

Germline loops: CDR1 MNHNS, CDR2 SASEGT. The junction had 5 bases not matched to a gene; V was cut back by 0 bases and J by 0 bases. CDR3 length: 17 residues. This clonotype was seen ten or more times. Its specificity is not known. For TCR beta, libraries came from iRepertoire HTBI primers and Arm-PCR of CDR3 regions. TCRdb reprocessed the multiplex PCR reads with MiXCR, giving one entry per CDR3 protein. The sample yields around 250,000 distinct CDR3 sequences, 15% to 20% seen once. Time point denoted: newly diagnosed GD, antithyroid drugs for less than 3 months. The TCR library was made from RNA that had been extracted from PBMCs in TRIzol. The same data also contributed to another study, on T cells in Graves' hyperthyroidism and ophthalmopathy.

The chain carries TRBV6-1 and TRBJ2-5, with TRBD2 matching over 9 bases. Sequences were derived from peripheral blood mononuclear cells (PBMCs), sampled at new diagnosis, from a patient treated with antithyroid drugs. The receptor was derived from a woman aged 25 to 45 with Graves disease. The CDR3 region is CASSEAVAGGYQETQYF. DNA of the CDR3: TGTGCCAGCAGTGAAGCTGTCGCGGGGGGGTACCAAGAGACCCAGTACTTC.